This T cell receptor beta chain was sequenced for a study of cytomegalovirus exposure and HLA in healthy donors. In regard to this clone: The antigen remains unidentified.

It was with 60 Vbeta and 13 Jbeta primers that the PCR ran. Using immunoSEQ multiplex PCR, the repertoire was profiled, and TCRdb retains in-frame clones only, with some absent. The sample carries 140,000 to 150,000 clones, around 77% recorded once. There are 14 residues in the CDR3. V lost 7 bases and J 3 bases, leaving 16 bases between the germline ends. Germline CDR1 and CDR2: MNHNS and SASEGT. Everyone who donated was a healthy bone marrow donor. General study results and limits: A later analysis associated about 18,000 TCR beta sequences with HLA alleles at a 0.05 false discovery rate. Within a later analysis, the majority of CMV-associated TCR beta chains appeared HLA-restricted. Some TCR beta chains (roughly 160 of them) were listed as cytomegalovirus-associated.

J is TRBJ2-7 and V is TRBV6-1, with D possibly TRBD2 on 6 matching bases. Sequencing input: PBMCs. The TCR originated in a woman between 35 and 50 years old in good health and CMV-seropositive. CDR3 nucleotides: TGTGCCAGCACCTATGGTGGGGGAGGCTACGAGCAGTACTTC. Translation: CASTYGGGGYEQYF.